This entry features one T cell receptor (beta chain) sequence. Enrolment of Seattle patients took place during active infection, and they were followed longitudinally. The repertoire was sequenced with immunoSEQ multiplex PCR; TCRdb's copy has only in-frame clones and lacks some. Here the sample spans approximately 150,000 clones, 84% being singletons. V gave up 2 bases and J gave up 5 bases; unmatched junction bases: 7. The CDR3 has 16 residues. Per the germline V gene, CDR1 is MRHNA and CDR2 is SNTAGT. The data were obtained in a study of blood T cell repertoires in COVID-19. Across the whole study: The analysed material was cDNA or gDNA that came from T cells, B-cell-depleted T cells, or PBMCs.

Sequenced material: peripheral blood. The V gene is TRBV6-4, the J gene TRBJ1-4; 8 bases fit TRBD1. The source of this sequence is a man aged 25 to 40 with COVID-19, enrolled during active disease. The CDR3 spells CASSDQPGGGNEKLFF. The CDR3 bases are TGTGCCAGCAGTGACCAACCAGGGGGCGGGAATGAAAAACTGTTTTTT.